The clone carrying this T cell receptor (beta chain) was detected once. This CDR3 region has 18 residues. J lost 4 bases, V lost 4 bases, and 18 bases had no gene match. Per the germline V gene, CDR1 is SGHRS and CDR2 is YFSETQ. Per the authors' pipeline: Quantification of nucleated cells was approximated via reference gene primer amplification. Generated by immunoSEQ multiplex PCR, the TCRdb table keeps only in-frame clones and is missing some. V, J and clone size reflect that table, while D and trimming were determined from the DNA. This table holds more than 300,000 clones, roughly 90% found once. The source of the sample is a study of blood T cell repertoires in COVID-19. Looking at the study overall: Whether acute or convalescent, the COVID-19 samples came from the United States, Italy and Spain. The analysed material was cDNA or gDNA that came from T cells, B-cell-depleted T cells, or PBMCs.

Sequencing was done on a sample of peripheral blood. The sequence was obtained from a young man who had recovered from COVID-19. The chain links TRBV5-1 to TRBJ1-1, with TRBD1 matching 8 bases. The CDR3 here is CASSTLKDRASGSTEAFF. CDR3 in DNA: TGCGCCAGCAGCACCCTAAAGGACAGGGCTTCGGGAAGCACTGAAGCTTTCTTT.